This TCR beta chain is from a study of beta chain features in type 1 diabetes (dated by TCRdb to 2017 to 2018). In the study overall: Mean age, gender distribution, total cell number and subset yield were not different between patients and healthy donors. Across all samples, 107,917,701 sorted cells were examined, and cell number per subset correlated strongly with RNA yield. In the study, recently diagnosed type 1 diabetes patients and matched healthy donors were compared on the TCRB repertoires of their sorted circulating CD4+ T cell subsets. Whereas all 28 donors provided naive and central memory subsets, regulatory and stem cell-like memory subsets were isolated from just 8 patients and roughly 8 healthy donors.

Study-level results and caveats: A moderate but significant shortening of TCRB CDR3 length was observed in type 1 diabetes patients in all four CD4+ subsets. Because cDNA was sequenced instead of genomic DNA, highly expressing activated cells could be over-represented, though the groups showed no difference in activation or CD3 levels. Fewer insertions and more nucleotide deletions at VDJ recombination sites were observed in patients with type 1 diabetes, implying thymic rearrangement abnormalities. Naive, central memory and regulatory TCRB repertoires appeared to be more similar among patients than among healthy donors. Only small numbers of individuals were included in the HLA sub-analyses, which left unresolved whether HLA type had any influence on TCRB rearrangement. PCR might favor shorter templates, but patient and control samples were amplified and corrected together, so any skew would affect both groups equally.

With regard to this clone: Which antigen it targets is not known. No quality values exist for individual bases; no much larger clone is one base distant.

The entire isolated RNA was reverse transcribed using the High Capacity cDNA Reverse Transcription Kit, and thus expressed TCRB transcripts were sequenced. Deep immunoSEQ sequencing was applied to naive, central memory and regulatory T cell samples, giving an average of around 3.8 million total reads per sample. Sorted cells were lysed in RLT buffer and RNA was extracted with DNase-treated RNeasy Micro or Mini kits, depending on cell number. Each cell subset was processed on its own to prevent cross-contamination, while patient and healthy donor samples were processed together. The immunoSEQ multiplex PCR was used to amplify TCRB sequences from cDNA, yielding 87-bp fragments that span the CDR3 region. Sequencing of the amplicons was done on the Illumina HiSeq platform. Processing in the source paper ran as follows. PCR bias was computationally corrected using synthetic template baselines, reads within Hamming distance 2 were collapsed, and singletons that could not be merged were discarded. Reads were aligned against IMGT to assign V, D and J genes, CDR3 length and insertions or deletions at six rearrangement sites. Within each subset, clonotype counts were normalized to the number of sorted cells before true diversity and Gini coefficients were calculated with the tcR R package. The overlap coefficient, calculated on TCRB nucleotide sequences, was used to measure repertoire sharing. Out-of-frame TCRB sequences from naive cells were analyzed to stand in for the pre-selection repertoire. This is the immuneACCESS table as TCRdb keeps it, with only in-frame sequences that have V and J called. A part of the clones is gone; compared with another copy, unresolved V genes explain less than half, and the rest is unexplained. V and J calls and clone size are given by that table; D and trimming were obtained from the DNA. Within this sample are around 500,000 clones, with 25% to 35% of them counted one time only. About 0.065% of the sample belongs to the ten largest clones.

A single peripheral blood draw of approximately 110 mL on average was collected from each donor into heparinised tubes. A BD FACSAria II and a panel including CD45RO, CCR7, CD25, CD127, CD95 and CD27 were used to sort naive, central memory, regulatory and stem cell-like memory CD4+ T cells. Every sorted population had a purity above 95%. PBMCs were isolated right away by Lymphoprep density gradient centrifugation and were stained directly, without culture. So that batch effects would be minimized, each experiment stained and sorted samples in pairs, pairing one healthy donor with one patient. Inclusive of the bounding cysteine and phenylalanine, the CDR3 is 15 residues long. The kept DNA is CDR3 alone, 45 bases in frame from the first base. Reading the germline V gene gives CDR1 SGHTA and CDR2 FQGNSA. Relative to germline, V is missing 7 bases and J is missing 4 bases, with 12 bases of the junction outside any gene match.

The chain links TRBV7-2 with TRBJ1-2; the junction holds 7 bases that match TRBD1. Sequencing was done on a sample of naive CD4+ T cells from blood. The cell subset or site label, as the study defines it: true naive CD4+ T cells. This receptor was identified in a man aged 18 to 29 in good health. The CDR3 in this case is CASTGPTGFVYGYTF. The DNA is TGTGCCAGCACCGGACCGACAGGGTTCGTCTATGGCTACACCTTC.